These 14 T cell receptor beta chains share one sample of origin, sequenced in a study of cytomegalovirus exposure and HLA in healthy donors. Sequencing was performed with immunoSEQ multiplex PCR; in TCRdb, only in-frame clones are kept and a portion is missing. In the table there are about 360,000 clones, just over 85% of which are singletons. Sample: PBMCs. These receptors all stem from a woman aged 18-35 years in good health and CMV-seronegative.

This clone was seen more than once but under ten times. Other DNA sequences of this sample code for an identical CDR3. The chain uses TRBV28 and TRBJ1-2; possibly TRBD1 for D (6 bases). The CDR3 spans 14 residues. In germline, CDR1 is MDHEN, CDR2 SYDVKM. V was cut by 2 bases and J by 4 bases, with 11 bases left in between. This chain's CDR3 is CASSLPGQSYGYTF. DNA for the CDR3: TGTGCCAGCAGTTTACCGGGACAAAGCTATGGCTACACCTTC.

The V call is TRBV2, the J call TRBJ2-1; D may be TRBD1 (6 bases). V gave up 8 bases and J gave up 0 bases, with 17 bases separating them. The CDR3 is 16 amino acids. The germline gives CDR1 SNHLY, CDR2 FYNNEI. In DNA, the CDR3 is TGTGCCAGCGGGGGCCAGGCCCTGAGCTCCTACAATGAGCAGTTCTTC. Protein sequence: CASGGQALSSYNEQFF.

This clone was seen a handful of times. The V and J genes are TRBV30 and TRBJ1-3; 8 nucleotides match TRBD1. The CDR3 has 13 residues. CDR1 and CDR2 from the germline V gene are GTSNPN and SVGIG (reference sequence). V was clipped by 7 bases and J by 5 bases; unmatched bases: 7. This chain's CDR3 is CAYDRGGRNTIYF. The CDR3 DNA follows: TGTGCCTACGACAGGGGAGGACGAAACACCATATATTTT.

This rearrangement joins TRBV27 to TRBJ2-7; D may be TRBD1 (7 bases). The germline gives CDR1 MNHEY, CDR2 SMNVEV (reference sequence). This CDR3 region has 14 residues. V shed 7 bases and J shed 4 bases, with 17 bases lying between them. The CDR3 bases are TGTGCCAGCAAGGTTGGGCAGGGGGGATACGAGCAGTACTTC. Its translation: CASKVGQGGYEQYF.

The genes are TRBV7-9 and TRBJ1-4; tentative D call: TRBD1 (6 bases). The V gene lost 5 bases and the J gene lost 5 bases, with 12 bases spanning the gap. CDR1 is SEHNR, CDR2 FQNEAQ, per germline (reference sequence). There are 14 residues in the CDR3. CDR3 protein: CASSPRDTNEKLFF. As DNA, the CDR3 is TGTGCCAGCAGCCCACGGGACACCAATGAAAAACTGTTTTTT.

This clone was recorded only once. Here the CDR3 DNA reads TGTGCCACTCAGCCAAGGGACAGGGGAAATTCACCCCTCCACTTT. It specifies CATQPRDRGNSPLHF. This chain joins TRBV6-6 and TRBJ1-6; 10 bases are a match to TRBD1. V lost 10 bases and J lost 7; bases outside the gene matches: 10. The CDR3 loop spans 15 amino acids. The germline V gene encodes CDR1 MNHNY and CDR2 SVGAGI (reference sequence).

As regards this clone: Other DNA sequences in the same sample also yield this CDR3. The chain uses TRBV6-5 and TRBJ1-4, with TRBD1 matching over 10 bases. Losses at the gene ends were 6 bases for V and 5 bases for J; bases not matched to a gene: 3. Germline CDR1 MNHEY, CDR2 SVGAGI. The CDR3 totals 14 residues. The CDR3 DNA reads TGTGCCAGCAGCCCGGACAGGGGGAATGAAAAACTGTTTTTT. As protein: CASSPDRGNEKLFF.

The chain has TRBV2 and TRBJ2-5; 8 bases fit TRBD2. With V trimmed by 11 bases and J by 4 bases, 18 bases remained unmatched. The CDR3 contains 16 residues. Per germline, CDR1 SNHLY and CDR2 FYNNEI. CDR3 region: CAALGREAPRGETQYF. The CDR3 DNA reads TGTGCCGCGCTGGGGCGGGAGGCCCCCCGAGGAGAGACCCAGTACTTC. The full variable domain, completed using reference TRBV2 and TRBJ2-5, is EPEVTQTPSHQVTQMGQEVILRCVPISNHLYFYWYRQILGQKVEFLVSFYNNEISEKSEIFDDQFSVERPDGSNFTLKIRSTKLEDSAMYFCAALGREAPRGETQYFGPGTRLLVL.

This sequence joins TRBV11-2 and TRBJ2-5; TRBD2 agrees at 8 bases. Germline V gene data show CDR1 as SGHAT and CDR2 as FQNNGV. There are 17 residues in the CDR3. V shed 3 bases, J shed 5 bases, and the junction held 14 bases outside the gene matches. The CDR3 DNA is TGTGCCAGCAGCTTCCCAACAGAATCGGGGGGGCGGGAGACCCAGTACTTC. Translated, it gives CASSFPTESGGRETQYF. Variable domain in full (rest from reference TRBV11-2 and TRBJ2-5): EAGVAQSPRYKIIEKRQSVAFWCNPISGHATLYWYQQILGQGPKLLIQFQNNGVVDDSQLPKDRFSAERLKGVDSTLKIQPAKLEDSAVYLCASSFPTESGGRETQYFGPGTRLLVL.

The chain links TRBV19 to TRBJ1-3; TRBD1 matches at 8 bases. The germline V gene encodes CDR1 LNHDA and CDR2 SQIVND (reference sequence). J was trimmed by 3 bases and V by 9 bases; bases with no gene match: 4. The CDR3 is made up of 13 amino acids. CDR3 residues: CASRDRIGNTIYF. The DNA for the CDR3 is TGTGCCAGCCGGGACAGGATTGGAAACACCATATATTTT.

This clone has only one observation. The V call is TRBV7-7, the J call TRBJ2-2; possibly TRBD1 for D (6 bases). Looked up from germline, CDR1 is SSHAT and CDR2 is FNYEAQ (reference sequence). This CDR3 spans 16 amino acids. The ends were cut back, 1 base at V and 1 base at J, with 10 bases in the middle. CDR3 loop: CASSLGTGRNTGELFF. The CDR3 DNA follows: TGTGCCAGCAGCTTAGGAACAGGGAGGAACACCGGGGAGCTGTTTTTT.

V gene TRBV6-1 combines with J gene TRBJ1-2; D is ambiguous. CDR1 is MNHNS, CDR2 SASEGT, per germline. Trimming removed 3 bases from V and 1 base from J, with 15 bases in between. CDR3 length: 16 residues. For the CDR3, the DNA is TGTGCCAGCAGTGATTTGGGCCAGGCGATTAACTATGGCTACACCTTC. It translates to CASSDLGQAINYGYTF.

This clone was detected a few times. CDR3 coding DNA: TGTGCCAGCAGTGAGGCAGGGAACTATGGCTACACCTTC. Protein product: CASSEAGNYGYTF. The chain links TRBV6-1 to TRBJ1-2, with D possibly being TRBD1 (5 bases). Trimming took off 3 bases at V and 2 bases at J, with 7 bases between the two ends. Germline V lookup: CDR1 MNHNS, CDR2 SASEGT. The CDR3 contains 13 residues.

The chain couples TRBV5-6 to TRBJ1-5; D gene ambiguous. Germline values: CDR1 SGHDT, CDR2 YYEEEE. With 1 base removed from V and 7 bases from J, the gap between germline ends came to 6 bases. The CDR3 is 12 amino acids. The DNA for the CDR3 is TGTGCCAGCAGCTTGTATGGCCAGCCCCAGCATTTT. Translation: CASSLYGQPQHF. Combining the CDR3 with reference TRBV5-6 and TRBJ1-5 gives the whole variable domain DAGVTQSPTHLIKTRGQQVTLRCSPKSGHDTVSWYQQALGQGPQFIFQYYEEEERQRGNFPDRFSGHQFPNYSSELNVNALLLGDSALYLCASSLYGQPQHFGDGTRLSIL.